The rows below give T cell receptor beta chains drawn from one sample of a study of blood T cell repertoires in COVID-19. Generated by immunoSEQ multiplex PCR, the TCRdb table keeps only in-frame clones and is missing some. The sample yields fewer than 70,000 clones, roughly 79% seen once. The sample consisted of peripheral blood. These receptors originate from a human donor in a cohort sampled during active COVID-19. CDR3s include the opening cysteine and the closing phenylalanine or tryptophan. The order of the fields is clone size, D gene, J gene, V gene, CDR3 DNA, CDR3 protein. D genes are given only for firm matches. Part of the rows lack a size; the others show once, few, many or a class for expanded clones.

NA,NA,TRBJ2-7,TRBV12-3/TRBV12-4,TGTGCCAGCAGTTCAAACAGGGCTTTCGAGCAGTACTTC,CASSSNRAFEQYF
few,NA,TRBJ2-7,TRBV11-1,TGTGCCAGCAGCCGGCAGGGGTACGAGCAGTACTTC,CASSRQGYEQYF
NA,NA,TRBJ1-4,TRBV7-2,TGTGCCAGCAGCTTCACATCACGCCAGGAAAAACTGTTTTTT,CASSFTSRQEKLFF
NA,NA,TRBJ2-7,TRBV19,TGTGCCACCCGGGGGGCCGGTAGTAGCGAGCAGTACTTC,CATRGAGSSEQYF
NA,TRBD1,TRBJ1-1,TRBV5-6,TGTGCCAGCAGCTTCAGGGGGCTCGTAGGCACTGAAGCTTTCTTT,CASSFRGLVGTEAFF
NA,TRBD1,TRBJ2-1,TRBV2,TGTGCCAGCAGTGAGGCAGGGGGTTACAATGAGCAGTTCTTC,CASSEAGGYNEQFF
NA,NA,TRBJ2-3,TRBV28,TGTGCCAGCAGTGTGCCGCAGACAGGAACAGATACGCAGTATTTT,CASSVPQTGTDTQYF
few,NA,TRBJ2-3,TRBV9,TGTGCCAGCAGCGTGGGTTGGGGGCGGACAGATACGCAGTATTTT,CASSVGWGRTDTQYF
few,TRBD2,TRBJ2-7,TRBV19,TGTGCCAGTAGTATAGGAGCTAGCGGGAACAACGAGCAGTACTTC,CASSIGASGNNEQYF
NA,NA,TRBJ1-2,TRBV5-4,TGTGCCAGCAGCTTGGGGGGCGAATTTGGGTATGGCTACACCTTC,CASSLGGEFGYGYTF
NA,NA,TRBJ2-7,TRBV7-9,TGTGCCAGCAGCGGTACAGGTTCCGCCTACGAGCAGTACTTC,CASSGTGSAYEQYF
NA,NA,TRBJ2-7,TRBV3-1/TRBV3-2,TGTGCCAGCAGCCAAGGAGGCGTGAGGTCCTACGAGCAGTACTTC,CASSQGGVRSYEQYF
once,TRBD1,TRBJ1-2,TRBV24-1,TGTGCCACCAGTGATTCTGGTGCAGGGGGGTATGGCTACACCTTC,CATSDSGAGGYGYTF
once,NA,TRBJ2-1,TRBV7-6,TGTGCCAGCAGCTTAGGGGCGGGGTCCTACAATGAGCAGTTCTTC,CASSLGAGSYNEQFF
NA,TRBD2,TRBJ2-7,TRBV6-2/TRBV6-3,TGTGCCAGCAGCTCGGGGCAGGGTCGAGGCGGGAGGTCCTACGAGCAGTACTTC,CASSSGQGRGGRSYEQYF
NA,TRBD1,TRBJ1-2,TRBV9,TGTGCCAGCAGCGCGACAGGGGGCATAAGCTACACCTTC,CASSATGGISYTF
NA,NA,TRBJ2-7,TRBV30,TGTGCCTGGACTCAGGGCGCCGAGCAGTACTTC,CAWTQGAEQYF
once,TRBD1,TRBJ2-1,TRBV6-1,TGTGCCAGCAGTGAAGGGGGACAGGGGCTTGGGAATGAGCAGTTCTTC,CASSEGGQGLGNEQFF
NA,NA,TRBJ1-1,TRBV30,TGTGCCTGGACCGGGGGAGGGAACACTGAAGCTTTCTTT,CAWTGGGNTEAFF
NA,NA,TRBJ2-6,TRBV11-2,TGTGCCAGCAGCCGACAGAGCTCTGGGGCCAACGTCCTGACTTTC,CASSRQSSGANVLTF
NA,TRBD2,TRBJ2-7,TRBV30,TGTGCCTGGAGTGGCTATACTAGCGGGAGGAATGATCGCGAGCAGTACTTC,CAWSGYTSGRNDREQYF
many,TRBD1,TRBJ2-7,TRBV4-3,TGCGCCAGCAGCCAAAATACAGGGGGATACGAGCAGTACTTC,CASSQNTGGYEQYF
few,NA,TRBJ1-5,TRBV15,TGTGCCACCAGCAGAGATCAGCAGGGGTCGATCCCCCAGCATTTT,CATSRDQQGSIPQHF
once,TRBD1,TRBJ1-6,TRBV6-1,TGTGCCAGCAGTGAGGGGCCAGGGGGGAATTCACCCCTCCACTTT,CASSEGPGGNSPLHF
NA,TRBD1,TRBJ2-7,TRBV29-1,TGCAGCGCCCGGACAGGGGAGTTCTACGAGCAGTACTTC,CSARTGEFYEQYF
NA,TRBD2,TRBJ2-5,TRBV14,TGTGCCAGCAGCCAAGGATCCCTAGCGGGAGAGACCCAGTACTTC,CASSQGSLAGETQYF
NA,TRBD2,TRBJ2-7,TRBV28,TGTGCCAGCAGTTTATCGGGTAGCGGGACTACCTACGAGCAGTACTTC,CASSLSGSGTTYEQYF
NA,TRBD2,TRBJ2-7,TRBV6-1,TGTGCCAGCAGTGGTCGGGGGACTAGCGGGAGGTACGAGCAGTACTTC,CASSGRGTSGRYEQYF
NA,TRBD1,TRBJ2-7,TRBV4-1,TGCGCCAGCAGCCAAGGAGACAGGGGATGGGAATACGAGCAGTACTTC,CASSQGDRGWEYEQYF
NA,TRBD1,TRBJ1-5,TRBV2,TGTGCCAGCAGGACCGGGACAGGGAGGGATAGCAATCAGCCCCAGCATTTT,CASRTGTGRDSNQPQHF
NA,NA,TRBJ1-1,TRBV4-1,TGCGCCAGCAGCCAAGCGATTCGGGGCACTGAAGCTTTCTTT,CASSQAIRGTEAFF
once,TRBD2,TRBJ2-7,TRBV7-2,TGTGCCAGCAGCTTTGACGGGAGGAGTGAGCAGTACTTC,CASSFDGRSEQYF
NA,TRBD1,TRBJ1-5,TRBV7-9,TGTGCCAGCAGCTTAACTTCAGGGACAGCTAGCAATCAGCCCCAGCATTTT,CASSLTSGTASNQPQHF
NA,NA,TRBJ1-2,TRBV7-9,TGTGCCAGCAGCTTAGGCGGGTACTATGGCTACACCTTC,CASSLGGYYGYTF
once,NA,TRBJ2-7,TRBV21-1,TGTGCCAGTTCTAACCCCAAGACAGGGGGCGCGGACGAGCAGTACTTC,CASSNPKTGGADEQYF
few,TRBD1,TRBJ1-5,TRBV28,TGTGCCAGCAGAAGACAGGGGCCGGGTCAGCCCCAGCATTTT,CASRRQGPGQPQHF
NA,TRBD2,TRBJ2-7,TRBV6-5,TGTGCCTCCCTGCCCGAGGGAGGGGTGCCCTACGAGCAGTACTTC,CASLPEGGVPYEQYF
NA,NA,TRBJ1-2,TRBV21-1,TGTGCCAGCAGCCCAAGGACAGGGATGCGCTATGGCTACACCTTC,CASSPRTGMRYGYTF
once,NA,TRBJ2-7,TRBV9,TGTGCCAGCAGCCAAGGGGGCGCGGGGAACGAGCAGTACTTC,CASSQGGAGNEQYF
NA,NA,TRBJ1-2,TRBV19,TGTGCCACTAGACCGGGGGGCTATGGCTACACCTTC,CATRPGGYGYTF
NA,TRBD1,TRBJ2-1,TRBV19,TGTGCCAGTAGTATCGTCACAGGGGCCTACAATGAGCAGTTCTTC,CASSIVTGAYNEQFF
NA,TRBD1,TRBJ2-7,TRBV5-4,TGTGCCAGCAGTGGGAACAGGGGGAACTACGAGCAGTACTTC,CASSGNRGNYEQYF
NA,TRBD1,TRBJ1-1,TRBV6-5,TGTGCCAGCAGGAACGTACAGGGGGCTCGGACTGAAGCTTTCTTT,CASRNVQGARTEAFF
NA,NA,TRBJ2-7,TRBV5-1,TGCGCCAGCAGCGCCGACTCTGGTCCACTCTACGAGCAGTACTTC,CASSADSGPLYEQYF
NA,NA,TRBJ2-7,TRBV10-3,TGTGCCATCAGTGAGTCTAGCAGTAACGAGCAGTACTTC,CAISESSSNEQYF
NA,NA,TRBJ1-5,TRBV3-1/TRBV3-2,TGTGCCAGCAGCCCATCAGCGAGCAATCAGCCCCAGCATTTT,CASSPSASNQPQHF
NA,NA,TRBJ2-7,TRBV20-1,TGCAGTGCTAGAGAAGCGGTGGAGCAGTACTTC,CSAREAVEQYF
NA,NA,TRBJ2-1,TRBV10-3,TGTGCCTCAGAGGGGACACCCGGGCAAGGTGAGCAGTTCTTC,CASEGTPGQGEQFF
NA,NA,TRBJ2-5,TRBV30,TGTGCCTGGACCCTCCCCCTTAGCCAAGAGACCCAGTACTTC,CAWTLPLSQETQYF